The rows below give T cell receptor beta chains drawn from one sample of a study of T cells in Graves' hyperthyroidism and ophthalmopathy. From the multiplex PCR reads, TCRdb called clonotypes with MiXCR, one entry per CDR3 protein. The repertoire has approximately 410,000 distinct CDR3 sequences, roughly 15% of them found once; the top ten carry roughly 13%. The sequenced sample consisted of blood. The source is a man aged 18-30 years with Graves' ophthalmopathy. Both conserved end residues are part of each CDR3. The D gene is left open where the match is weak. Size values are once, few and many counts, or a class for expanded clones, and some rows have none.

J gene: TRBJ1-6; V gene: TRBV6-1; CDR3 length: 13; D gene: .; clone size: many; CDR3 protein: CASPPDGDSPLHF; CDR3 DNA: TGTGCCAGCCCTCCTGACGGGGATTCACCCCTCCACTTT
J gene: TRBJ1-6; V gene: TRBV5-4; CDR3 length: 16; D gene: .; clone size: .; CDR3 protein: CASSFRPQRIDSPLHF; CDR3 DNA: TGTGCCAGCAGCTTTAGGCCCCAGAGGATTGATTCACCCCTCCACTTT
J gene: TRBJ1-1; V gene: TRBV10-1; CDR3 length: 15; D gene: .; clone size: few; CDR3 protein: CASSVSINPGSGAFF; CDR3 DNA: TGCGCCAGCAGCGTTTCAATCAACCCAGGCTCGGGAGCTTTCTTT
J gene: TRBJ2-1; V gene: TRBV28; CDR3 length: 14; D gene: .; clone size: .; CDR3 protein: CASSFAGRYNEQFF; CDR3 DNA: TGTGCCAGCAGTTTTGCGGGCCGGTACAATGAGCAGTTCTTC
J gene: TRBJ2-3; V gene: TRBV5-1; CDR3 length: 16; D gene: .; clone size: .; CDR3 protein: CASSFLTTGVPDTQYF; CDR3 DNA: TGCGCCAGCAGTTTCCTCACGACAGGTGTCCCAGATACGCAGTATTTT
J gene: TRBJ2-7; V gene: TRBV27; CDR3 length: 13; D gene: .; clone size: .; CDR3 protein: CASSLRVTHEQYF; CDR3 DNA: TGTGCCAGCAGTTTAAGGGTCACCCACGAGCAGTACTTC
J gene: TRBJ1-3; V gene: TRBV5-1; CDR3 length: 14; D gene: .; clone size: many; CDR3 protein: CASSLETSGNTIYF; CDR3 DNA: TGCGCCAGCAGCTTAGAGACTTCTGGAAACACCATATATTTT
J gene: TRBJ1-2; V gene: TRBV30; CDR3 length: 12; D gene: .; clone size: many; CDR3 protein: CAWSGANYGYTF; CDR3 DNA: TGTGCCTGGAGCGGCGCTAACTATGGCTACACCTTC
J gene: TRBJ1-2; V gene: TRBV30; CDR3 length: 14; D gene: .; clone size: few; CDR3 protein: CAWSLGQRVYGYTF; CDR3 DNA: TGTGCCTGGAGTTTAGGACAGAGGGTCTATGGCTACACCTTC
J gene: TRBJ1-3; V gene: TRBV7-2; CDR3 length: 17; D gene: .; clone size: few; CDR3 protein: CASSSLQGSGSGNTIYF; CDR3 DNA: TGTGCCAGCAGCTCCCTACAGGGATCTGGTTCTGGAAACACCATATATTTT
J gene: TRBJ1-3; V gene: TRBV29-1; CDR3 length: 14; D gene: .; clone size: .; CDR3 protein: CSATGGEPGNTIYF; CDR3 DNA: TGCAGCGCCACCGGCGGGGAACCTGGAAACACCATATATTTT
J gene: TRBJ1-2; V gene: TRBV19; CDR3 length: 14; D gene: .; clone size: few; CDR3 protein: CASSILGLGYGYTF; CDR3 DNA: TGTGCCAGTAGTATCCTAGGGTTGGGCTATGGCTACACCTTC
J gene: TRBJ1-2; V gene: TRBV24-1; CDR3 length: 17; D gene: .; clone size: .; CDR3 protein: CATSESNSRGWVYGYTF; CDR3 DNA: TGTGCCACCAGTGAGTCTAATTCCCGGGGCTGGGTCTATGGCTACACCTTC
J gene: TRBJ2-1; V gene: TRBV29-1; CDR3 length: 15; D gene: TRBD2; clone size: many; CDR3 protein: CSVVLYSAGGNEQFF; CDR3 DNA: TGCAGCGTTGTACTCTACTCAGCGGGGGGGAATGAGCAGTTCTTC
J gene: TRBJ2-5; V gene: TRBV5-1; CDR3 length: 13; D gene: .; clone size: many; CDR3 protein: CASSSRPGETQYF; CDR3 DNA: TGCGCCAGCAGCTCGAGACCTGGAGAGACCCAGTACTTC
J gene: TRBJ1-6; V gene: TRBV30; CDR3 length: 13; D gene: .; clone size: .; CDR3 protein: CAWSGDYNSPLHF; CDR3 DNA: TGTGCCTGGAGCGGGGACTATAATTCACCCCTCCACTTT
J gene: TRBJ2-7; V gene: TRBV3-1; CDR3 length: 12; D gene: .; clone size: many; CDR3 protein: CASSQPGGEQYF; CDR3 DNA: TGTGCCAGCTCACAGCCCGGGGGCGAGCAGTACTTC
J gene: TRBJ2-7; V gene: TRBV20-1; CDR3 length: 15; D gene: TRBD1; clone size: many; CDR3 protein: CSARGSGTGPYEQYF; CDR3 DNA: TGCAGTGCTAGGGGCTCCGGGACAGGACCTTACGAGCAGTACTTC
J gene: TRBJ1-2; V gene: TRBV6-5; CDR3 length: 13; D gene: .; clone size: many; CDR3 protein: CASSYSGRSGYTF; CDR3 DNA: TGTGCCAGCAGTTACTCGGGGCGATCTGGCTACACCTTC
J gene: TRBJ1-2; V gene: TRBV6-1; CDR3 length: 13; D gene: .; clone size: many; CDR3 protein: CASSLAGGVGYTF; CDR3 DNA: TGTGCCAGCAGTCTGGCTGGGGGAGTAGGCTACACCTTC
J gene: TRBJ1-3; V gene: TRBV13; CDR3 length: 17; D gene: TRBD1; clone size: many; CDR3 protein: CASSSRDRGHPGNTIYF; CDR3 DNA: TGTGCCAGCAGCTCCCGGGACAGGGGACACCCTGGAAACACCATATATTTT
J gene: TRBJ2-6; V gene: TRBV14; CDR3 length: 19; D gene: TRBD2; clone size: .; CDR3 protein: CASSQDKRTGGSGANVLTF; CDR3 DNA: TGTGCCAGCAGCCAAGATAAAAGGACGGGAGGCTCTGGGGCCAACGTCCTGACTTTC
J gene: TRBJ2-4; V gene: TRBV3-1; CDR3 length: 14; D gene: .; clone size: few; CDR3 protein: CASSPRVAKNIQYF; CDR3 DNA: TGTGCCAGCAGCCCCCGGGTAGCCAAAAACATTCAGTACTTC
J gene: TRBJ2-5; V gene: TRBV20-1; CDR3 length: 13; D gene: TRBD1; clone size: many; CDR3 protein: CSEGGQNQETQYF; CDR3 DNA: TGCAGTGAAGGGGGCCAGAACCAAGAGACCCAGTACTTC
J gene: TRBJ2-7; V gene: TRBV6-1; CDR3 length: 11; D gene: .; clone size: many; CDR3 protein: CASRDFYEQYF; CDR3 DNA: TGTGCCAGCAGGGACTTTTACGAGCAGTACTTC
J gene: TRBJ1-2; V gene: TRBV19; CDR3 length: 12; D gene: .; clone size: few; CDR3 protein: CASITGAGGYTF; CDR3 DNA: TGTGCCAGTATTACGGGGGCAGGCGGCTACACCTTC
J gene: TRBJ1-2; V gene: TRBV25-1; CDR3 length: 15; D gene: .; clone size: .; CDR3 protein: CASSEWGLGYYGYTF; CDR3 DNA: TGTGCCAGCAGTGAATGGGGTCTGGGGTACTATGGCTACACCTTC
J gene: TRBJ2-7; V gene: TRBV6-6; CDR3 length: 16; D gene: .; clone size: few; CDR3 protein: CASSYSIGHYPYEQYF; CDR3 DNA: TGTGCCAGCAGTTACTCGATCGGACACTACCCCTACGAGCAGTACTTC
J gene: TRBJ2-1; V gene: TRBV30; CDR3 length: 16; D gene: .; clone size: many; CDR3 protein: CAWSELRRLSYNEQFF; CDR3 DNA: TGTGCCTGGAGTGAACTTCGGCGTCTCTCCTACAATGAGCAGTTCTTC
J gene: TRBJ2-3; V gene: TRBV6-1; CDR3 length: 15; D gene: .; clone size: many; CDR3 protein: CASRFYPSSTDTQYF; CDR3 DNA: TGTGCCAGCAGATTCTACCCTTCTAGCACAGATACGCAGTATTTT
J gene: TRBJ2-2; V gene: TRBV20-1; CDR3 length: 15; D gene: TRBD2; clone size: many; CDR3 protein: CSATPRGSNTGELFF; CDR3 DNA: TGCAGTGCCACCCCCCGCGGGAGTAACACCGGGGAGCTGTTTTTT
J gene: TRBJ1-1; V gene: TRBV7-8; CDR3 length: 15; D gene: .; clone size: many; CDR3 protein: CASSLAEAINTEAFF; CDR3 DNA: TGTGCCAGCAGCTTAGCGGAGGCTATTAACACTGAAGCTTTCTTT